This T cell receptor (beta chain) was sequenced during a study of Ad26.COV2.S vaccination and SARS-CoV-2 variants. In its sample, this clone was seen a few times. Treatment given: roughly 20 received Ad26.COV2.S at low or high dose, single or two shots; about 5 received placebo; per-sample allocation not given. Samples analyzed were those drawn on day 63 after the first vaccine or placebo injection. Sequenced by immunoSEQ multiplex PCR; TCRdb stores in-frame clones only, minus some. The sample has about 350,000 clones, 80% to 90% seen once. The germline gives CDR1 MDHEN, CDR2 SYDVKM. Trimming took 4 bases from V and 2 from J; bases not matched to a gene: 25. There are 22 residues in the CDR3.

The specimen comprised peripheral blood, sampled in a trial of Ad26.COV2.S vaccine versus placebo. The genes are TRBV28 and TRBJ2-3, with 9 bases aligning to TRBD2. The sequence came from a person aged 18-60 years who received the Ad26.COV2.S COVID-19 vaccine or a placebo. The CDR3 bases are TGTGCCAGCAGTTACCCCCTATTTTCCGGGATTACCGGGACTAGCTCCACAGATACGCAGTATTTT. This gives the protein CASSYPLFSGITGTSSTDTQYF.